A single sample is the source of the 24 T cell receptor beta chains below, sequenced in a study of T-cell reconstitution after alpha-beta-depleted transplantation in children. Unique molecular identifiers were incorporated when the TCRbeta library was constructed. MiXCR was run by TCRdb on the PCR reads, yielding one entry per CDR3 protein. Of 400,000 to 500,000 distinct CDR3 sequences in the sample, about 11% were seen once. Specimen: PBMCs from the stem cell graft donor, collected from the stem cell graft. The receptors were sampled from a human donor who donated a stem cell graft to a child with acute myeloid leukemia.

This chain uses TRBV21-1 with TRBJ1-5; TRBD1 is the table's D call, not checked against the DNA. TRBV21-1 is shown as a pseudogene. The length of the CDR3 is 18 residues. The CDR3 region is CASSHPGQGRYSNQPQHF. The DNA for the CDR3 is TGTGCCAGCAGCCACCCGGGACAGGGGCGATATAGCAATCAGCCCCAGCATTTT.

This chain joins TRBV7-8 and TRBJ1-5; 7 bases line up with TRBD1. The CDR3 spans 17 residues. Trimming took 1 base from V and 7 from J; bases not matched to a gene: 13. CDR1 is SGHVS, CDR2 FQNEAQ, per germline. The CDR3 DNA sequence: TGTGCCAGCAGCTTAGGTCTTGTAGCAGGGGGAAAGCAGCCCCAGCATTTT. Its protein product is CASSLGLVAGGKQPQHF. Full variable domain (remainder filled in from reference TRBV7-8 and TRBJ1-5): GAGVSQSPRYKVAKRGQDVALRCDPISGHVSLFWYQQALGQGPEFLTYFQNEAQLDKSGLPSDRFFAERPEGSVSTLKIQRTQQEDSAVYLCASSLGLVAGGKQPQHFGDGTRLSIL.

This chain uses TRBV12-3 or TRBV12-4 with TRBJ2-2; no clear D gene. The CDR3 covers 13 residues. The V end was cut by 8 bases, the J end by 2 bases, with 9 bases between. As DNA, the CDR3 is TGTGCCAGCTTGATGCATAACACCGGGGAGCTGTTTTTT. This translates into CASLMHNTGELFF.

This clonotype was counted a few times. CDR3 nucleotide sequence: TGTGCCAGCAGCCCGGACAGGGACAATGAGCAGTTCTTC. Translated: CASSPDRDNEQFF. This chain uses TRBV7-2 with TRBJ2-1; 8 nucleotides align to TRBD1. The germline CDR1 and CDR2 sequences are SGHTA and FQGNSA. This CDR3 spans 13 amino acids. The V and J ends lost 5 bases and 5 bases, in that order; junction bases with no gene match: 2. The whole variable domain, remainder taken from reference TRBV7-2 and TRBJ2-1, is GAGVSQSPSNKVTEKGKDVELRCDPISGHTALYWYRQSLGQGLEFLIYFQGNSAPDKSGLPSDRFSAERTGGSVSTLTIQRTQQEDSAVYLCASSPDRDNEQFFGPGTRLTVL.

This rearrangement joins TRBV30 to TRBJ2-5; perhaps TRBD2 as D (5 bases). V was pared by 0 bases and J by 0 bases, with 5 bases between. Germline V gene lookup returns CDR1 GTSNPN and CDR2 SVGIG (reference sequence). This CDR3 is built from 13 residues. CDR3: CAWSVTNQETQYF. CDR3 DNA: TGTGCCTGGAGTGTGACTAACCAAGAGACCCAGTACTTC.

There are a few counts of this clonotype. The chain links TRBV14 to TRBJ2-1; TRBD2 matches 7 bases. In germline, CDR1 is SGHDN, CDR2 FVKESK. V dropped 2 bases and J dropped 7; count of bases not matched to a gene: 5. The CDR3 covers 14 residues. The CDR3 DNA reads as TGTGCCAGCAGCCAAACACTAGCGAAGAATGAGCAGTTCTTC. Protein: CASSQTLAKNEQFF.

The sample holds many counts of this clonotype. This chain links TRBV15 with TRBJ2-2, with 8 nucleotides matching TRBD2. This CDR3 region has 14 residues. J was trimmed by 0 bases and V by 9 bases; bases with no gene match: 3. CDR1 is LNHNV, CDR2 YYDKDF, per germline (reference sequence). The CDR3 DNA follows: TGTGCCACAGAGCGGGGGACGAACACCGGGGAGCTGTTTTTT. This gives the protein CATERGTNTGELFF.

This clonotype turned up a few times. This sequence joins TRBV11-2 and TRBJ2-3; 7 bases are shared with TRBD2. V was pared by 1 base and J by 4 bases, with 2 bases of the junction left unmatched. Per germline, CDR1 SGHAT and CDR2 FQNNGV. The CDR3 contains 14 residues. The CDR3 DNA sequence: TGTGCCAGCAGCTTAGTTGGGGGGGCAGATACGCAGTATTTT. It codes for CASSLVGGADTQYF.

This clonotype occurred many times. This sequence joins TRBV11-1 and TRBJ2-1; 13 bases are shared with TRBD2. This CDR3 region has 20 residues. The germline CDR1 and CDR2 sequences are SGHAT and FQDESV (reference sequence). The junction had 14 bases not matched to a gene; V was cut back by 5 bases and J by 1 base. DNA for the CDR3: TGTGCCAGCAGCCCATCCCGGACTAGCGGGAGAAGGGCTTCCTACAATGAGCAGTTCTTC. Amino acids: CASSPSRTSGRRASYNEQFF.

This chain connects TRBV19 to TRBJ1-1; possibly TRBD1 for D (5 bases). V was cut by 10 bases and J by 1 base, with 19 bases left in between. CDR1 and CDR2 from the germline V gene are LNHDA and SQIVND (reference sequence). CDR3 length: 15 residues. In DNA, the CDR3 is TGTGCCATCACCCGAGACGGGGGAGCGAACACTGAAGCTTTCTTT. It specifies CAITRDGGANTEAFF.

This clonotype has just a few counts. The rearrangement joins TRBV20-1 to TRBJ1-2; maybe TRBD1 (6 bases). The CDR3 extends over 14 amino acids. The ends were cut back, 0 bases at V and 8 bases at J, with 16 bases in the middle. Germline CDR1 reads DFQATT; CDR2 reads SNEGSKA (reference sequence). In DNA form, the CDR3 reads TGCAGTGCTAGAGATCACAGGGCCAGATGGGGCTACACCTTC. Translating gives CSARDHRARWGYTF.

This chain joins TRBV29-1 and TRBJ2-1, with TRBD2 matching 8 bases. The CDR3 has 13 amino acids. Losses at the gene ends were 5 bases for V and 9 bases for J; bases not matched to a gene: 9. Germline loops: CDR1 SQVTM, CDR2 ANQGSEA. The CDR3 here is CSVPGLVSVEQFF. The CDR3 nucleotides are TGCAGCGTTCCGGGACTAGTGTCGGTTGAGCAGTTCTTC.

This clonotype was observed a few times. V usage is TRBV24-1 and J usage is TRBJ2-1; 10 bases are a match to TRBD1. CDR1 is KGHDR and CDR2 is SFDVKD in the germline V gene. This CDR3 contains 17 residues. The V gene end was trimmed by 2 bases and the J gene end by 6 bases; junction bases not matched to a gene: 9. The CDR3: CATSDSRQGARRNEQFF. The CDR3, as DNA: TGTGCCACCAGTGATTCCAGACAGGGGGCTCGGCGCAATGAGCAGTTCTTC.

This clonotype came up a few times. This sequence joins TRBV21-1 and TRBJ1-2; TRBD1 was called by the table and not checked on the DNA. TRBV21-1 is deemed a pseudogene. The CDR3 runs to 17 residues. The CDR3 is CASSKKGQTPDNYGYTF. Written as DNA, the CDR3 is TGTGCCAGCAGCAAAAAAGGACAGACACCCGATAACTATGGCTACACCTTC.

V and J are TRBV7-2 and TRBJ1-2; 12 bases are shared with TRBD1. J lost 6 bases, V lost 2 bases, and 10 bases had no gene match. The CDR3 extends over 17 amino acids. Germline values: CDR1 SGHTA, CDR2 FQGNSA. The CDR3 bases are TGTGCCAGCAGCTTAATAAGATCCGGGACAGGGGGCGATGGCTACACCTTC. Translating gives CASSLIRSGTGGDGYTF.

This clonotype was seen a few times. J is TRBJ2-1 and V is TRBV5-1, with 13 bases matching TRBD2. With V trimmed by 6 bases and J by 6 bases, 15 bases remained unmatched. This CDR3 is built from 18 residues. Germline CDR1 SGHRS, CDR2 YFSETQ. For the CDR3, the DNA is TGCGCCAGCACCCCGGAAGGGCACGGGACTAGCGGGGCCAATGAGCAGTTCTTC. Amino acids: CASTPEGHGTSGANEQFF.

The V call is TRBV18, the J call TRBJ1-1; 7 bases are shared with TRBD1. CDR1 KGHSH and CDR2 LQKENI come from the germline V gene. Trimming cost V 5 bases and J 4 bases; bases outside gene matches: 10. There are 15 residues in the CDR3. CDR3 nucleotide sequence: TGTGCCAGCTCAGGATTTCAGGGGGTTATCACTGAAGCTTTCTTT. As protein: CASSGFQGVITEAFF.

The chain carries TRBV6-1 and TRBJ2-7; no reliable D call. Germline CDR1 reads MNHNS; CDR2 reads SASEGT. The V and J ends lost 6 bases and 3 bases respectively, with 21 bases between them. The CDR3 sequence is 16 residues long. The CDR3 nucleotides read TGTGCCAGCAGAGCTGGACCCGCGGACGGAAACTACGAGCAGTACTTC. Its protein product is CASRAGPADGNYEQYF.

Many counts were recorded for this clonotype. The V gene is TRBV20-1, the J gene TRBJ2-3; 10 positions agree with TRBD2. Germline V lookup: CDR1 DFQATT, CDR2 SNEGSKA (reference sequence). J gave up 3 bases and V 3 bases, and 9 bases lay outside the gene matches. There are 16 residues in the CDR3. CDR3 coding DNA: TGCAGTGCTAGTCGTTCTAGCGGGAGTACGACAGATACGCAGTATTTT. It is translated as CSASRSSGSTTDTQYF.

The chain uses TRBV5-1 and TRBJ1-1; no definite D call. The CDR3 length is 14 residues. Germline-derived CDR1 and CDR2 are SGHRS and YFSETQ. Deletions cut 4 bases from V and 7 bases from J, with 17 bases between. CDR3 DNA: TGCGCCAGCAGCAGCCTTCTCGGGAGAGGTGAAGCTTTCTTT. Translating gives CASSSLLGRGEAFF.

This clonotype was observed a handful of times. The CDR3 sequence is CASQGLAGTYEQYF. DNA of the CDR3: TGTGCCAGCCAGGGACTAGCGGGAACCTACGAGCAGTACTTC. The V gene is TRBV5-6, the J gene TRBJ2-7; 13 bases line up with TRBD2. With 7 bases clipped from V and 2 bases from J, the junction kept 3 bases outside the gene matches. CDR3 length equals 14 residues. The germline V gene encodes CDR1 SGHDT and CDR2 YYEEEE.

The chain employs TRBV28 and TRBJ2-5; D is possibly TRBD2 (5 bases). The CDR3 sequence is 15 residues long. Germline lookup yields CDR1 MDHEN and CDR2 SYDVKM. Trimming removed 4 bases at V and 6 bases at J, with 18 bases between. CDR3 region: CASSSREFLKKTQYF. The CDR3, as DNA: TGTGCCAGCAGTTCCCGGGAATTTCTAAAGAAGACCCAGTACTTC.

This clonotype has more than one count but fewer than ten. One end of the junction does not line up with germline, which may come from a read error. In DNA, the CDR3 is TGTGCCAGCAGTTACACCAACGGACAGGGGGAGCGCTTC. Protein product: CASSYTNGQGERF. This chain joins TRBV6-6 and TRBJ1-2; the match to TRBD1 covers 10 bases. CDR1 is MNHNY and CDR2 is SVGAGI in the germline V gene (reference sequence). The CDR3 extends over 13 amino acids.

The chain employs TRBV5-5 and TRBJ2-1; D uncertain. The CDR3 has 12 amino acids. The V and J ends lost 0 bases and 8 bases respectively, with 6 bases between them. The germline gives CDR1 SGHKS, CDR2 YYEKEE (reference sequence). In DNA form, the CDR3 reads TGTGCCAGCAGCTTGGTCCAGTATGAGCAGTTCTTC. This translates into CASSLVQYEQFF. The variable domain in full, completed from reference TRBV5-5 and TRBJ2-1, reads DAGVTQSPTHLIKTRGQQVTLRCSPISGHKSVSWYQQVLGQGPQFIFQYYEKEERGRGNFPDRFSARQFPNYSSELNVNALLLGDSALYLCASSLVQYEQFFGPGTRLTVL.